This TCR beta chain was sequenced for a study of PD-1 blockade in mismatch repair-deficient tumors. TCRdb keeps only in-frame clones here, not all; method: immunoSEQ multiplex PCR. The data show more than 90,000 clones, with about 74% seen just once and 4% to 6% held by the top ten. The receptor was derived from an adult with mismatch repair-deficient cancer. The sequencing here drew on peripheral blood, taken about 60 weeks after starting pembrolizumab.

The CDR3 reads CASSQLAGAYEQYF. Here the CDR3 DNA reads TGTGCCAGCAGCCAGCTAGCGGGAGCGTACGAGCAGTACTTC. The chain couples TRBV7-3 to TRBJ2-7; 10 bases agree with TRBD2. CDR3 size: 14 residues. Germline V CDR1 and CDR2: SGHTA, FQGTGA. Germline trimming cut 5 bases from V and 4 bases from J; bases unmatched to any gene: 5. Full variable domain (remainder filled in from reference TRBV7-3 and TRBJ2-7): GAGVSQTPSNKVTEKGKYVELRCDPISGHTALYWYRQSLGQGPEFLIYFQGTGAADDSGLPNDRFFAVRPEGSVSTLKIQRTERGDSAVYLCASSQLAGAYEQYFGPGTRLTVT.